One and the same sample provided the 19 T cell receptor beta chains below, sequenced in a study of blood T cell repertoires in COVID-19. Sequencing was performed with immunoSEQ multiplex PCR; in TCRdb, only in-frame clones are kept and a portion is missing. The table lists about 170,000 clones, approximately 87% of them singletons, with 3.5% to 4.5% in the top ten. Sequenced sample: peripheral blood. The receptors shown here come from a man aged 18 to 29 with active or convalescent COVID-19.

The chain is built from TRBV27 and TRBJ1-2; D gene unclear. CDR1 and CDR2 (germline): MNHEY, SMNVEV (reference sequence). CDR3 length equals 12 residues. V was clipped by 6 bases and J by 2 bases, with 7 bases between them. CDR3 coding DNA: TGTGCCAGCAGCCACCAGAACTATGGCTACACCTTC. It translates to CASSHQNYGYTF.

The chain combines TRBV4-1 with TRBJ2-5, with D possibly being TRBD2 (6 bases). The CDR3 covers 15 residues. CDR1 MGHRA and CDR2 YSYEKL come from the germline V gene. V lost 6 bases and J 1 base, leaving 15 bases between the germline ends. CDR3 DNA: TGCGCCAGCAGACAGATCGGGAGTTTCCAAGAGACCCAGTACTTC. Protein sequence: CASRQIGSFQETQYF.

The chain employs TRBV5-5 and TRBJ2-5, with no clear D. The V gene lost 0 bases and the J gene lost 0 bases, with 12 bases spanning the gap. Germline V CDR1 and CDR2: SGHKS, YYEKEE (reference sequence). The length of the CDR3 is 16 residues. CDR3 loop: CASSLGNSRNQETQYF. The CDR3 DNA sequence: TGTGCCAGCAGCTTGGGTAACAGTAGAAACCAAGAGACCCAGTACTTC.

This sequence joins TRBV3-1 (or the pseudogene TRBV3-2) and TRBJ1-1; 8 positions match TRBD1. The J segment lost 3 bases and the V segment lost 4 bases, leaving 10 bases of the junction unmatched. Germline CDR1 and CDR2: LGHDT and YNNKEL (reference sequence). The CDR3 contains 16 residues. CDR3 in amino acids: CASSPMSGGGYTEAFF. In DNA, the CDR3 is TGTGCCAGCAGCCCCATGTCAGGGGGCGGTTACACTGAAGCTTTCTTT.

The J gene is TRBJ2-1, the V gene TRBV7-9; D remains ambiguous. The CDR3 has 13 amino acids. Trimming took off 4 bases at V and 8 bases at J, with 12 bases between the two ends. Germline CDR1 and CDR2: SEHNR and FQNEAQ (reference sequence). CDR3 amino acids: CASSSTEVYEQFF. The CDR3 region has the DNA TGTGCCAGCAGCTCGACCGAGGTTTATGAGCAGTTCTTC.

The V and J genes are TRBV5-1 and TRBJ1-1, with 9 nucleotides matching TRBD1. There are 15 residues in the CDR3. J gave up 1 base and V 4 bases, and 5 bases lay outside the gene matches. Looked up from germline, CDR1 is SGHRS and CDR2 is YFSETQ. CDR3 amino acids: CASSLGTGKNTEAFF. The CDR3 nucleotides are TGCGCCAGCAGCCTAGGGACAGGGAAGAACACTGAAGCTTTCTTT.

The gene calls are TRBV6-5 and TRBJ1-2; TRBD1 matches at 11 bases. Germline-derived CDR1 and CDR2 are MNHEY and SVGAGI. CDR3 length: 15 amino acids. J lost 0 bases, V lost 6 bases, and 3 bases had no gene match. The CDR3 DNA reads as TGTGCCAGCAGGCCGGGACAGGGGGCTAACTATGGCTACACCTTC. It codes for CASRPGQGANYGYTF.

This clone was observed once. V usage is TRBV9 and J usage is TRBJ1-1; the D is unclear. Trimming pared 0 bases from V and 4 bases from J, leaving 10 bases between. Germline CDR1 SGDLS, CDR2 YYNGEE. The CDR3 consists of 14 residues. This CDR3 reads CASSVDARGTEAFF. In DNA, the CDR3 is TGTGCCAGCAGCGTAGACGCCCGGGGCACTGAAGCTTTCTTT.

This clone appeared a single time. The chain has TRBV28 and TRBJ1-5, with D possibly matching TRBD1 (6 bases). Germline V CDR1 and CDR2: MDHEN, SYDVKM. The CDR3 has 18 residues. V dropped 5 bases and J dropped 3 bases, with 23 bases sitting between them. The CDR3 bases are TGTGCCAGCAGTCCCGCGTCACACAAGACAGGCTACAATCAGCCCCAGCATTTT. Its translation is CASSPASHKTGYNQPQHF.

The CDR3 DNA reads TGTGCCAGCAGCCCCGTATCTGGAAACACCATATATTTT. It is translated as CASSPVSGNTIYF. J is TRBJ1-3 and V is TRBV14; unclear D gene. CDR3 length equals 13 residues. V was clipped by 4 bases and J by 1 base, with 5 bases between them. Per germline, CDR1 SGHDN and CDR2 FVKESK.

The CDR3, as DNA: TGTGCCAGCAGCCTTCTAGATAGCTCCTATAATTCACCCCTCCACTTT. Its protein is CASSLLDSSYNSPLHF. The genes are TRBV28 and TRBJ1-6; no clear D. The CDR3 totals 16 residues. Per germline, CDR1 MDHEN and CDR2 SYDVKM. Trimming took off 6 bases at V and 0 bases at J, with 12 bases between the two ends.

The rearrangement joins TRBV11-2 to TRBJ2-7; the match to TRBD1 covers 9 bases. Germline CDR1 reads SGHAT; CDR2 reads FQNNGV. The CDR3 covers 14 residues. With V trimmed by 5 bases and J by 3 bases, 5 bases remained unmatched. CDR3 protein: CASSPGQGRYEQYV. For the CDR3, the DNA is TGTGCCAGCAGCCCAGGACAGGGGCGCTACGAGCAGTACGTC.

The chain uses TRBV6-5 and TRBJ1-2; 9 nucleotides line up with TRBD1. The V gene end was trimmed by 2 bases and the J gene end by 12 bases; junction bases not matched to a gene: 7. Germline CDR1 is MNHEY and CDR2 is SVGAGI. This CDR3 has 13 amino acids. The CDR3 protein is CASSYGTGRGNTF. CDR3 coding DNA: TGTGCCAGCAGTTACGGGACAGGGCGGGGGAACACCTTC.

The V and J genes are TRBV21-1 and TRBJ1-3. TRBV21-1 is annotated as a pseudogene. The CDR3 is 17 amino acids. The CDR3 nucleotides are TGTGCCAGCAGCAAGGTTGATTATAGTCCCCCGGGAAACACCATATATTTT. Translating gives CASSKVDYSPPGNTIYF.

The chain links TRBV5-1 to TRBJ2-5; possible D gene TRBD2, 6 bases. CDR1 SGHRS and CDR2 YFSETQ come from the germline V gene. The V end lost 4 bases, the J end lost 3 bases, and 10 bases lay between the germline ends. The CDR3 extends over 13 amino acids. In DNA form, the CDR3 reads TGCGCCAGCAGCCTGGGGGGAGAAGAGACCCAGTACTTC. Residues: CASSLGGEETQYF.

The rearrangement uses TRBV27 and TRBJ2-5; D might be TRBD2 (6 bases). Trimming removed 3 bases from V and 5 bases from J, with 13 bases in between. The CDR3 sequence is 14 residues long. Germline-derived CDR1 and CDR2 are MNHEY and SMNVEV (reference sequence). Here the CDR3 reads CASSFSGGEETQYF. The CDR3 nucleotides are TGTGCCAGCAGTTTTTCCGGGGGAGAGGAGACCCAGTACTTC.

The rearrangement joins TRBV7-3 to TRBJ1-1; D unresolved. CDR1 is SGHTA and CDR2 is FQGTGA in the germline V gene. This CDR3 contains 14 residues. V lost 2 bases and J 1 base, leaving 8 bases between the germline ends. The CDR3 DNA reads TGTGCCAGCAGCTTAGGAGGTGCGAACACTGAAGCTTTCTTT. Translating gives CASSLGGANTEAFF.

V is TRBV7-9 and J is TRBJ1-2; D is ambiguous. In germline, CDR1 is SEHNR, CDR2 FQNEAQ (reference sequence). The CDR3 sequence is 17 residues long. The germline V and J ends were trimmed by 1 base and 5 bases, with 20 bases remaining between them. In DNA form, the CDR3 reads TGTGCCAGCAGCTTAGTTGGTTTATGGGCAGATTCTTATGGCTACACCTTC. This codes for CASSLVGLWADSYGYTF.

This chain uses TRBV28 with TRBJ2-7; D is possibly TRBD1 (5 bases). Trimming removed 7 bases at V and 2 bases at J, with 15 bases between. Germline CDR1 reads MDHEN; CDR2 reads SYDVKM. CDR3 length equals 14 residues. CDR3 in DNA: TGTGCCAGCATTAGGGGTTCTAGACCCTACGAGCAGTACGTC. Its translation is CASIRGSRPYEQYV.